Listed below are T cell receptor beta chains from one sample, sequenced in a study of kidney transplant recipient with SARS-CoV-2 infection. In TCRdb, the reads were re-called with MiXCR into one record per CDR3 protein. The data hold 200,000 to 300,000 distinct CDR3 sequences, with 29% observed a single time. This sample comprised a blood sample, obtained at baseline and around day 110 from a kidney transplant recipient. The receptor source for this set is a male patient aged 25 to 39 who had COVID-19 and was a kidney transplant recipient. These T cells may partly come from the graft donor. The CDR3 runs from the conserved cysteine through the conserved F or W. The D gene is left open where the match is weak. Where a row states a size, it is once, few, many or the class of an expanded clone; other rows omit it.

v_gene	d_gene	abundance	j_gene	CDR3nt	CDR3aa
TRBV6-1	NA	many	TRBJ2-7	TGTGCCAGCAGTGAAGGAGGATGGGGTCAAGCCTACGAGCAGTACTTC	CASSEGGWGQAYEQYF
TRBV9	TRBD1	NA	TRBJ1-2	TGTGCCAGCAGCGCAGGGGGCGGCATAGGGGAGGGATATGGCTACACCTTC	CASSAGGGIGEGYGYTF
TRBV7-6	NA	many	TRBJ1-2	TGTGCCAGCAGCCTGGGGTCTGAATCTCGAAAGACCTATGGCTACACCTTC	CASSLGSESRKTYGYTF
TRBV3-1	NA	many	TRBJ2-5	TGTGCCAGCAGCGCGCTCTGTCCCATTTCTTTCTCTGAGACCCAGTACTTC	CASSALCPISFSETQYF
TRBV15	TRBD2	few	TRBJ2-1	TGTGCCACCAGCAGTGAGGAGCGGGAGTACAATGAGCAGTTCTTC	CATSSEEREYNEQFF
TRBV9	NA	many	TRBJ1-1	TGTGCCAGCAGCGTAGGTGGGACTCCCGGAGTGGACACTGAAGCTTTCTTT	CASSVGGTPGVDTEAFF
TRBV12-3/TRBV12-4	NA	once	TRBJ2-5	TGTGCCAGCGGTACGGGACCACCGACCCAGTACTTC	CASGTGPPTQYF
TRBV20-1	NA	many	TRBJ1-5	TGCAGTGCAAGAAGCGGGTTTATGAGCAATCAGCCCCAGCATTTT	CSARSGFMSNQPQHF
TRBV6-5	TRBD1	many	TRBJ1-5	TGTGCCAGCAGCCAAACAGGGGGACAGCCCCAGCATTTT	CASSQTGGQPQHF
TRBV20-1	NA	NA	TRBJ1-2	TGCAGTGCTGGTCCATTGCTGTTTCGAAGGACCTATGGCTACACCTTC	CSAGPLLFRRTYGYTF
TRBV7-6	TRBD2	NA	TRBJ2-5	TGTGCCAGCAGCTTGCGGACTAGCGGTAAAGAGGCCCAGTACTTC	CASSLRTSGKEAQYF
TRBV6-4	NA	NA	TRBJ2-3	TGTGCCAGCAGTTTTTCCAGTTCTAGCACAGATACGCAGTATTTT	CASSFSSSSTDTQYF
TRBV16	NA	many	TRBJ1-2	TGTGCCAGCAGCCCCTCAGGGGTCGTTAGAAAGACCTATGGCTACACCTTC	CASSPSGVVRKTYGYTF
TRBV4-3	TRBD1	many	TRBJ1-2	TGCGCCAGCAGCCCTGGACAGGACTATGGCTACACCTTC	CASSPGQDYGYTF
TRBV16	NA	many	TRBJ1-2	TGTGCCAGCAGCTCATTCGGGGTCGTTAGAAAGACCTATGGCTACACCTTC	CASSSFGVVRKTYGYTF
TRBV12-3/TRBV12-4	NA	many	TRBJ1-2	TGTGCCAGCAGCCCCGACAATACTCGGGGCTACACCTTC	CASSPDNTRGYTF
TRBV2	NA	many	TRBJ1-1	TGTGCCAGCAGTGATAGTTCCGGGACCGAGCTGAAGACCACTGAAGCTTTCTTT	CASSDSSGTELKTTEAFF
TRBV20-1	NA	many	TRBJ2-7	TGCAGTGCTAGAGATTTGGGGACCCCGGGGGAGCAGTACTTC	CSARDLGTPGEQYF
TRBV11-2	TRBD1	many	TRBJ1-5	TGTGCCAGCAGCTTTAATCGGGACAGGGGTGGCCAGCCCCAGCATTTT	CASSFNRDRGGQPQHF
TRBV6-5	NA	many	TRBJ2-3	TGTGCCAGCCGAGGGAGTGCAGATACGCAGTATTTT	CASRGSADTQYF
TRBV3-1	NA	NA	TRBJ1-1	TGTGCCAGCAGCTGTACTACTCCCATTTCAATTCGCACTGAAGCTTTCTTT	CASSCTTPISIRTEAFF
TRBV4-3	TRBD2	many	TRBJ2-2	TGCGCCAGCAGCCAGGGACTAGCGAAAGGCGGGGAGCTGTTTTTT	CASSQGLAKGGELFF
TRBV27	TRBD1	many	TRBJ1-6	TGTGCCAGCAGTTTGGCCTCCGGGACAGTAAATTCACCCCTCCACTTT	CASSLASGTVNSPLHF
TRBV9	TRBD1	many	TRBJ1-5	TGTGCCAGCAGCCTCGGGACAGACAATCAGCCCCAGCATTTT	CASSLGTDNQPQHF
TRBV12-2	NA	many	TRBJ1-2	TGTGCAAGTCGCCACCACTGGACTCCACGAAAGACCTATGGCTACACCTTC	CASRHHWTPRKTYGYTF
TRBV19	TRBD1	few	TRBJ2-2	TGTGCCAGTAGAAGACTGGACAGGGCGTTTGCGGCGTCCACCGGGGAGCTGTTTTTT	CASRRLDRAFAASTGELFF
TRBV7-3	NA	many	TRBJ2-2	TGTGCCAGCAGAGTTCGGGACGACACCGGGGAGCTGTTTTTT	CASRVRDDTGELFF
TRBV28	TRBD1	many	TRBJ1-6	TGTGCCAGCAGGACAAGGACAGGGGCAGGTTCACCCCTCCACTTT	CASRTRTGAGSPLHF
TRBV24-1	NA	many	TRBJ1-1	TGTGCCACCAGTGACCCCGGGCAGGGCACTGAAGCTTTCTTT	CATSDPGQGTEAFF
TRBV10-2	NA	many	TRBJ1-2	TGCGCCAGCAGTCTGAGCCTCACTTCTAGAAAGACCTATGGCTACACCTTC	CASSLSLTSRKTYGYTF
TRBV20-1	NA	many	TRBJ2-3	TGCAGTGTCCCCGCTAACCCCACAGATACGCAGTATTTT	CSVPANPTDTQYF
TRBV4-1	NA	many	TRBJ1-2	TGCGCCAGCAGCCAGGCTGATGTGGGATATGGCTACACCTTC	CASSQADVGYGYTF
TRBV7-8	NA	NA	TRBJ1-2	TGTGCCAGCAGCCAAGAACCGTTTACCCGAAAGACCTATGGCTACACCTTC	CASSQEPFTRKTYGYTF
TRBV19	TRBD2	few	TRBJ2-5	TGTGCCAGTAGTATCCCGGGACTAGGGTGGAATGGAGAGACCCAGTACTTC	CASSIPGLGWNGETQYF
TRBV5-5	NA	many	TRBJ1-2	TGTGCCAGCGGGTTAATTGTCTCGCGAAAGACCTATGGCTACACCTTC	CASGLIVSRKTYGYTF
TRBV7-2	TRBD1	many	TRBJ2-7	TGTGCCAGCAGCTTAGGAGGACAGGGCGGACGGCAGTACTTC	CASSLGGQGGRQYF
TRBV6-2/TRBV6-3	NA	many	TRBJ1-6	TGTGCCAGCAAGGCGGGGGCAGTTTTCTATAATTCACCCCTCCACTTT	CASKAGAVFYNSPLHF
TRBV27	NA	NA	TRBJ2-1	TGTGCCGGCAGTTTATCCCGGAATGAGCAGTTCTTC	CAGSLSRNEQFF
TRBV6-5	NA	NA	TRBJ1-1	TGTGCCAGCAGTTACTCGCAAGGTGAAGCTTTCTTT	CASSYSQGEAFF
TRBV7-9	TRBD1	many	TRBJ1-2	TGTGCCAGCAGCTCCGGACAGGGGGCGGACTATGGCTACACCTTC	CASSSGQGADYGYTF
TRBV5-1	NA	NA	TRBJ1-1	TGCACCAGCAGCTTGGATGGGTTTGGGCTGAAGACTGAAGCTTTCTTT	CTSSLDGFGLKTEAFF
TRBV20-1	NA	NA	TRBJ2-5	TGCAGTGCAGGCGACGGGACACAAGAGACCCAGTACTTC	CSAGDGTQETQYF
TRBV20-1	NA	few	TRBJ2-6	TGCAGTGCTAGGGGGTCAGACAGAGACTCTGGGGCCAACGTCCTGACTTTC	CSARGSDRDSGANVLTF
TRBV9	TRBD2	few	TRBJ2-2	TGTGCCAGCAGCGTAGGACCTAGCGGGAGCACCGGGGAGCTGTTTTTT	CASSVGPSGSTGELFF
TRBV12-3/TRBV12-4	TRBD1	few	TRBJ2-5	TGTGCCAGCAGTTTATTATTTACGGGACAGGGCCAAGAGACCCAGTACTTC	CASSLLFTGQGQETQYF
TRBV9	NA	NA	TRBJ1-2	TGTGCCAGCAGCGGCTTGAGGGCGGACCTTAACTATGGCTACACCTTC	CASSGLRADLNYGYTF
TRBV7-9	NA	many	TRBJ2-2	TGTGCCAGCAGCTTAATGGCCACCGGGGAGCTGTTTTTT	CASSLMATGELFF
TRBV7-2	NA	many	TRBJ1-1	TGTGCCAGCACCTTCCCCGGACGACTCCCTGAAGCTTTCTTT	CASTFPGRLPEAFF
TRBV4-2	TRBD2	few	TRBJ2-1	TGTGCCAGCAGTCGGACTAGCGGGATGTCCTACAATGAGCAGTTCTTC	CASSRTSGMSYNEQFF
TRBV3-1	NA	NA	TRBJ2-5	TGTGCCAGCAGCGCGACTTTTCCCATTTCTTTCTCTGAGACCCAGTACTTC	CASSATFPISFSETQYF
TRBV5-1	NA	few	TRBJ2-1	TGCGCCAGCAGTACACCCGGGACGACCTACAATGAGCAGTTCTTC	CASSTPGTTYNEQFF
TRBV11-2	NA	many	TRBJ1-2	TGTGCCAGCAGCGCAGTCCGAACAAGCAGAAAGACCTATGGCTACACCTTC	CASSAVRTSRKTYGYTF
TRBV7-2	NA	many	TRBJ1-1	TGTGCCAGCAGCCCCCGTTATATTGGGGGGGGCACTGAAGCTTTCTTT	CASSPRYIGGGTEAFF
TRBV7-8	NA	many	TRBJ1-2	TGTGCCAGCAGCATCAGTTGGTTTACCCGAAAGATCTATGGCTACACCTTC	CASSISWFTRKIYGYTF
TRBV20-1	TRBD2	NA	TRBJ2-1	TGCAGTGCTAGCGGTTTGGCTAGCGGGAGGTCCTACAATGAGCAGTTCTTC	CSASGLASGRSYNEQFF
TRBV23-1	TRBD1	few	TRBJ2-5	TGCGCCAGCAGTCACTTCCCGACAGGGCCGGGGGAGACCCAGTACTTC	CASSHFPTGPGETQYF